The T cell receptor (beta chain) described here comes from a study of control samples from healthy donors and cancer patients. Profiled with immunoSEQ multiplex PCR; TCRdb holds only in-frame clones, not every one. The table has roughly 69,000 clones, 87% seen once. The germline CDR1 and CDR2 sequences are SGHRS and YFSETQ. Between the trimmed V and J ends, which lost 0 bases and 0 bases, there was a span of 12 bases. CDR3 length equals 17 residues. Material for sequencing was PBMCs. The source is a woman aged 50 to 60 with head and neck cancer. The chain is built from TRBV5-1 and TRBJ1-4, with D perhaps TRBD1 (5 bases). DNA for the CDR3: TGCGCCAGCAGCTTGGGCGTCAGGGCCGCAACTAATGAAAAACTGTTTTTT. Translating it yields CASSLGVRAATNEKLFF.